These 10 T cell receptor beta chains were all obtained from the same sample, sequenced in a study of T-cell memory formation after mild COVID-19. TCRdb analysed the 5' RACE reads with MiXCR anew, one entry per CDR3 protein. Of 300,000 to 400,000 distinct CDR3 sequences in the sample, around 15% were seen once. The sequenced sample was PBMCs or a T cell subset sorted from them (not recorded which). The receptors originated from a man aged 18 to 29 who had mild COVID-19 (a few samples of this study predate the infection). Cell type and time point are not known.

The rearrangement joins TRBV6-2 or TRBV6-3 to TRBJ2-2; D not certain. Germline values: CDR1 MNHEY, CDR2 SVGEGT. V dropped 2 bases and J dropped 8 bases, with 6 bases sitting between them. The CDR3 has 12 amino acids. In DNA, the CDR3 is TGTGCCAGCAGTTACCCCGTTGGGGAGCTGTTTTTT. This translates into CASSYPVGELFF.

The chain uses TRBV7-6 and TRBJ1-2; no clear D gene. The CDR3 contains 15 residues. Germline CDR1 SGHVS, CDR2 FNYEAQ. V lost 1 base and J lost 2, with 11 bases in between. The CDR3 sequence is CASSLVPDANYGYTF. Here the CDR3 DNA reads TGTGCCAGCAGCTTAGTCCCCGATGCAAACTATGGCTACACCTTC.

This clonotype was seen a handful of times. The chain joins TRBV6-5 to TRBJ1-2; D may be TRBD1 (6 bases). V lost 5 bases, J lost 8 bases, and 18 bases lay in between. Germline CDR1 MNHEY, CDR2 SVGAGI. This CDR3 has 14 residues. CDR3 loop: CASSPPAGAAGYTF. The CDR3 region has the DNA TGTGCCAGCAGTCCCCCGGCGGGGGCGGCAGGCTACACCTTC.

This clonotype was found many times. The chain employs TRBV24-1 and TRBJ1-5; D is unclear. Trimming shortened V by 0 bases and J by 3 bases, and 14 bases separated the two germline ends. This CDR3 region has 17 residues. In germline, CDR1 is KGHDR, CDR2 SFDVKD. The CDR3 loop is CATSDLLGRSYNQPQHF. CDR3 in DNA: TGTGCCACCAGTGATTTGCTAGGGCGGTCTTACAATCAGCCCCAGCATTTT.

This clonotype came up a few times. V gene TRBV5-1 combines with J gene TRBJ2-5, with D maybe TRBD2 (5 bases). Germline CDR1 and CDR2: SGHRS and YFSETQ. The CDR3 contains 16 residues. V was shortened by 0 bases and J by 2 bases, with 14 bases between the two germline ends. CDR3 sequence: CASSLVAASRQETQYF. DNA for the CDR3: TGCGCCAGCAGCTTGGTTGCGGCTAGCAGGCAAGAGACCCAGTACTTC.

This clonotype occurred a few times. The CDR3 sequence is CASSFGATTYNEQFF. CDR3 DNA sequence: TGTGCCAGCAGTTTTGGGGCAACCACCTACAATGAGCAGTTCTTC. This chain uses TRBV12-3 or TRBV12-4 with TRBJ2-1, with a tentative D call TRBD1 (5 bases). The CDR3 is 15 amino acids. V lost 3 bases to trimming and J lost 2 bases, with 11 bases between them.

This clonotype appeared a few times. The chain uses TRBV7-2 and TRBJ1-5; D gene unclear. The CDR3 covers 15 residues. Germline V gene data show CDR1 as SGHTA and CDR2 as FQGNSA. V was shortened by 5 bases and J by 3 bases, with 14 bases between the two germline ends. Here the CDR3 reads CASSPSSWFNQPQHF. In DNA, the CDR3 is TGTGCCAGCAGCCCCTCGTCTTGGTTCAATCAGCCCCAGCATTTT.

This clonotype was detected many times. The chain combines TRBV12-3 or TRBV12-4 with TRBJ1-2, with TRBD1 matching over 10 bases. The CDR3 has 15 residues. The V segment lost 4 bases and the J segment 6 bases; nucleotides outside the gene matches: 8. CDR3 DNA sequence: TGTGCCAGCAGTTGCCGGGACAGGGGCTTCCATGGCTACACCTTC. Protein product: CASSCRDRGFHGYTF.

This clonotype was found a few times. V gene TRBV7-6 combines with J gene TRBJ1-1; the match to TRBD1 covers 8 bases. Germline V CDR1 and CDR2: SGHVS, FNYEAQ. J gave up 3 bases and V 2 bases, and 2 bases lay outside the gene matches. The length of the CDR3 is 14 residues. CDR3: CASSLQGAYTEAFF. DNA for the CDR3: TGTGCCAGCAGCTTACAGGGGGCCTACACTGAAGCTTTCTTT.

This chain uses TRBV21-1 with TRBJ1-2. TRBV21-1 is labeled a pseudogene. The CDR3 consists of 14 residues. The CDR3 DNA sequence: TGTGCCAGCACCCCTAGGAAGGGCCACTATGGCTACACCTTC. This gives the protein CASTPRKGHYGYTF.